The clone carrying this T cell receptor beta chain was recorded a few times. TCRdb recomputed calls from the 5' RACE reads with MiXCR, one row per CDR3 protein. The repertoire holds approximately 60,000 distinct CDR3 sequences, with approximately 23% as singletons. Germline V gives CDR1 SGHRS, CDR2 YFSETQ. V lost 2 bases to trimming and J lost 1 base, with 15 bases between them. CDR3 length: 16 amino acids. Memory CD4+ T cells were sorted as CD4+CD45RO+CD25- cells. The receptor's source is a female donor with breast cancer. V and J are TRBV5-1 and TRBJ1-1, with D maybe TRBD1 (5 bases). The sequenced material came from memory CD4+ T cells sorted from a lymph node. As to subset: memory CD4+ T cells, CD4+CD45RO+CD25-. DNA for the CDR3: TGCGCCAGCAGCTTAGGCAGGGACGGGTCGAACACTGAAGCTTTCTTT. Translated, it gives CASSLGRDGSNTEAFF. Supplemented by reference TRBV5-1 and TRBJ1-1, the full variable domain reads KAGVTQTPRYLIKTRGQQVTLSCSPISGHRSVSWYQQTPGQGLQFLFEYFSETQRNKGNFPGRFSGRQFSNSRSEMNVSTLELGDSALYLCASSLGRDGSNTEAFFGQGTRLTVV.